The next 7 T cell receptor beta chains were all read from a single sample in a study of OX40 agonist ivuxolimab in advanced cancers. The table came from immunoSEQ multiplex PCR; TCRdb's copy has only in-frame clones and leaves some out. The table lists some 54,000 clones, roughly 82% of them singletons, with roughly 6.5% in the top ten. The sequences come from CD4+ or CD8+ T cells sorted from blood, collected in a trial of the OX40 agonist ivuxolimab. Source of these receptors: an adult with an advanced solid tumor such as melanoma, head and neck, liver or kidney cancer.

The sample holds a few counts of this clone. This rearrangement joins TRBV5-1 to TRBJ1-2; TRBD1 might be the D (6 bases). Germline V gene lookup returns CDR1 SGHRS and CDR2 YFSETQ. Trimming took 4 bases from V and 2 from J, leaving 12 bases between them. CDR3 length: 14 residues. In nucleotides, the CDR3 is TGCGCCAGCAGCGTCGACAGGCCGAACTATGGCTACACCTTC. Amino acid sequence: CASSVDRPNYGYTF.

This chain links TRBV11-2 with TRBJ1-3; TRBD1 agrees at 8 bases. Per the germline V gene, CDR1 is SGHAT and CDR2 is FQNNGV. The J segment lost 0 bases and the V segment lost 5 bases, leaving 12 bases of the junction unmatched. There are 18 residues in the CDR3. CDR3 residues: CASSRRQGSRLSGNTIYF. In DNA form, the CDR3 reads TGTGCCAGCAGCCGGCGACAGGGGTCCCGACTCTCTGGAAACACCATATATTTT.

This clone was observed a few times. The chain has TRBV5-4 and TRBJ1-4; D remains unclear. V lost 1 base, J lost 5 bases, and 12 bases lay in between. The CDR3 extends over 15 amino acids. The germline CDR1 and CDR2 sequences are SGHNT and YYREEE (reference sequence). The CDR3 loop reads CASSLSRELNEKLFF. The CDR3 region has the DNA TGTGCCAGCAGCTTGTCCCGGGAACTAAATGAAAAACTGTTTTTT. Together with reference TRBV5-4 and TRBJ1-4, the CDR3 gives the full variable domain: ETGVTQSPTHLIKTRGQQVTLRCSSQSGHNTVSWYQQALGQGPQFIFQYYREEENGRGNFPPRFSGLQFPNYSSELNVNALELDDSALYLCASSLSRELNEKLFFGSGTQLSVL.

This chain joins TRBV29-1 and TRBJ2-7; D is perhaps TRBD1 (7 bases). The V gene's germline CDR1 is SQVTM and CDR2 ANQGSEA. The CDR3 length is 12 residues. Trimming cost V 5 bases and J 5 bases, with 13 bases left between them. The CDR3 nucleotides are TGCAGCGTTACAGGGGAGGACCACGAGCAGTACTTC. Translation gives CSVTGEDHEQYF.

The chain employs TRBV7-9 and TRBJ1-6; TRBD1 aligns across 8 bases. Germline-derived CDR1 and CDR2 are SEHNR and FQNEAQ (reference sequence). V dropped 3 bases and J dropped 8; count of bases not matched to a gene: 9. This CDR3 spans 16 amino acids. Here the CDR3 DNA reads TGTGCCAGCAGCTTGCTAAGACCGGACAGGGATTCACCCCTCCACTTT. Protein: CASSLLRPDRDSPLHF. The full variable domain, rest sourced from reference TRBV7-9 and TRBJ1-6, is DTGVSQNPRHKITKRGQNVTFRCDPISEHNRLYWYRQTLGQGPEFLTYFQNEAQLEKSRLLSDRFSAERPKGSFSTLEIQRTEQGDSAMYLCASSLLRPDRDSPLHFGNGTRLTVT.

V and J are TRBV7-2 and TRBJ1-2, with a tentative D call TRBD1 (5 bases). The CDR3 has 13 amino acids. Trimming took off 3 bases at V and 6 bases at J, with 11 bases between the two ends. CDR1 and CDR2 from the germline V gene are SGHTA and FQGNSA. In nucleotides, the CDR3 is TGTGCCAGCAGCTTGAGGGGACGGCATGGCTACACCTTC. Residues: CASSLRGRHGYTF.

The genes are TRBV27 and TRBJ1-1; tentative D call: TRBD1 (6 bases). The CDR3 runs 13 residues. V was clipped by 11 bases and J by 1 base, with 14 bases between them. Germline CDR1 is MNHEY and CDR2 is SMNVEV (reference sequence). CDR3 in DNA: TGTGCCGCCTGGACACAGGGGAACACTGAAGCTTTCTTT. It specifies CAAWTQGNTEAFF.